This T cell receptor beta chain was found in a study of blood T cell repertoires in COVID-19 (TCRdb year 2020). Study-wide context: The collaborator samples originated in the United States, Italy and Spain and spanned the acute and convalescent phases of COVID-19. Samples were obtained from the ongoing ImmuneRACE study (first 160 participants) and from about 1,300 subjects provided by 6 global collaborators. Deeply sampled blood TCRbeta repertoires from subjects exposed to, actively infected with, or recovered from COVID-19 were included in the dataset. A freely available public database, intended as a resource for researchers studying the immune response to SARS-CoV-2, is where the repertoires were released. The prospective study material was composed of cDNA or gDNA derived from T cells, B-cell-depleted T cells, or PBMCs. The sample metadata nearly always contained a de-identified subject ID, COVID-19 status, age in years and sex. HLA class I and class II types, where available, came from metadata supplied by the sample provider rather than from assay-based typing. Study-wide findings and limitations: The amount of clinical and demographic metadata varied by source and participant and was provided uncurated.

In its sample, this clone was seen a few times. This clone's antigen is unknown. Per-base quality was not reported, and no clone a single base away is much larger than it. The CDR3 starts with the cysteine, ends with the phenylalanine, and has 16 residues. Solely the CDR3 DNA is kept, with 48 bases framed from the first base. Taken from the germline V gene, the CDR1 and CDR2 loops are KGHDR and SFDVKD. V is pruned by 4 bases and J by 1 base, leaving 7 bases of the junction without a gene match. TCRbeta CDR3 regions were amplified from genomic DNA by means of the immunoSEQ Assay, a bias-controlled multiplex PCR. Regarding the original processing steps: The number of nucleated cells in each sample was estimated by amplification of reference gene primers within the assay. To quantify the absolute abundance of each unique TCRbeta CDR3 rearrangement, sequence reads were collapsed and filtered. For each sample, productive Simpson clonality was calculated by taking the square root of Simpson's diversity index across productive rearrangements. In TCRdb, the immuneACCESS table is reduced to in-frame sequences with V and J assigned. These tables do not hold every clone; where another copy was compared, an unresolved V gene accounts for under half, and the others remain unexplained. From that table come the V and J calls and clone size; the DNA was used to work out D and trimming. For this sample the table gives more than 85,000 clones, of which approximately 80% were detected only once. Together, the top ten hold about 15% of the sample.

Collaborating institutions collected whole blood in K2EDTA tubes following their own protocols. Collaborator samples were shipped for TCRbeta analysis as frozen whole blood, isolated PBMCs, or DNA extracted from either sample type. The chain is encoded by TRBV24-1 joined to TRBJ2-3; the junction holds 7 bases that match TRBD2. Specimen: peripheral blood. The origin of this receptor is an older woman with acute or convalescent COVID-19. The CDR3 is CATSDPGGSGTDTQYF. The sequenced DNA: TGTGCCACCAGTGACCCGGGGGGATCAGGCACAGATACGCAGTATTTT.